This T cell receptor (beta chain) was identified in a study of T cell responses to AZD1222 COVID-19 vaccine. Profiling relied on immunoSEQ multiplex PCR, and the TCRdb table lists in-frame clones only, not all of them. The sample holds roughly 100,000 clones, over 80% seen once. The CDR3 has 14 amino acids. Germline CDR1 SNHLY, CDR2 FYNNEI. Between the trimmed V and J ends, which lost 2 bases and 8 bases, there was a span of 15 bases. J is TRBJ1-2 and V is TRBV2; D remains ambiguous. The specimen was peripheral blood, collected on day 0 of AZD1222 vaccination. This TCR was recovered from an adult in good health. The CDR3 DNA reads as TGTGCCAGCAGTGAAATCCCTAATTTGGGGGGCTACACCTTC. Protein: CASSEIPNLGGYTF.